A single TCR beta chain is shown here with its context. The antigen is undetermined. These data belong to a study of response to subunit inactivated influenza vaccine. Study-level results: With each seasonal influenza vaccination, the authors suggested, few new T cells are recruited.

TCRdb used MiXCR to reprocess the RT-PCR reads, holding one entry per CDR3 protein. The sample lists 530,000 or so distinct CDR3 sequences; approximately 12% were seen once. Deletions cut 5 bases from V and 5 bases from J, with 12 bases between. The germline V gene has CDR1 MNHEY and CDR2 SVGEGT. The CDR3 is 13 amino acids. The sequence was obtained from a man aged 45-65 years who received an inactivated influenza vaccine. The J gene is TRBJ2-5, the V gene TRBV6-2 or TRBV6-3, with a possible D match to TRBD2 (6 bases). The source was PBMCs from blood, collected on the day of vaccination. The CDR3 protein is CASSRRLGETQYF. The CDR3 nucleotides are TGTGCCAGCAGTCGCCGACTAGGCGAGACCCAGTACTTC.